Below, one T cell receptor (beta chain) is given with its context. Antigen unknown. The data stem from a study of cytomegalovirus exposure and HLA in healthy donors. Study-wide context: There were 117 million unique TCR beta sequences, drawn from roughly 200 million T cells, in an earlier analysis.

Both 60 Vbeta primers and 13 Jbeta primers went into the PCR. Profiling relied on immunoSEQ multiplex PCR, and the TCRdb table lists in-frame clones only, not all of them. The sample lists roughly 180,000 clones, more than 65% seen once, with roughly 2.7% in the top ten. The study's findings and limits: It was reportedly the case that the classifier diagnosed cytomegalovirus status with high specificity and sensitivity.

The receptor's source is a female donor in good health and CMV-seronegative. The sample was PBMCs.

DNA for the CDR3: TGTGCCAGCAGTCTACCGGGACAAAGCACAGATACGCAGTATTTT. It yields the protein CASSLPGQSTDTQYF. This sequence joins TRBV28 and TRBJ2-3; tentative D call: TRBD1 (6 bases). Looked up from germline, CDR1 is MDHEN and CDR2 is SYDVKM. Trimming left V 5 bases short and J 0 bases short, with 12 bases between. This CDR3 is 15 amino acids long.